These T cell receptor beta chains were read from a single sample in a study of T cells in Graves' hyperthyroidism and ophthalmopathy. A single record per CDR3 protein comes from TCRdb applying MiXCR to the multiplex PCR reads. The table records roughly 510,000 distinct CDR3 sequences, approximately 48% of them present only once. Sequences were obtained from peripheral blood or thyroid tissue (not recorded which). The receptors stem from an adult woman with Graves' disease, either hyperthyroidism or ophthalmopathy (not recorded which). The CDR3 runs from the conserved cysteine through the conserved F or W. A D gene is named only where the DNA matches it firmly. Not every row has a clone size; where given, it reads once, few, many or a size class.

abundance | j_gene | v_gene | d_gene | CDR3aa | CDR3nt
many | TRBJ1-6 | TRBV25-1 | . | CASTRGGRGSPLHF | TGTGCCAGCACAAGGGGAGGGAGAGGCTCACCCCTCCACTTT
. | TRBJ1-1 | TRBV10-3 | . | CAISEQNSGAFF | TGTGCCATCAGTGAGCAGAACTCTGGAGCTTTCTTT
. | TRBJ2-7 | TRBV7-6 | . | CASSLGSLTYEQYF | TGTGCCAGCAGCTTAGGTAGTCTAACCTACGAGCAGTACTTC
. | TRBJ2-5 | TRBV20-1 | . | CSARDLMNTETQYF | TGCAGTGCTAGAGATTTGATGAATACGGAGACCCAGTACTTC
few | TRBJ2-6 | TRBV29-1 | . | CSVVQGDSGANVLTF | TGCAGCGTTGTGCAGGGTGACTCTGGGGCCAACGTCCTGACTTTC
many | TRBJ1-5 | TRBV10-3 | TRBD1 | CAIKETGVNQPQHF | TGTGCCATCAAGGAAACAGGGGTTAATCAGCCCCAGCATTTT
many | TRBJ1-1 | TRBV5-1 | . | CASSLVPGATEAFF | TGCGCCAGCAGCTTGGTTCCCGGGGCCACTGAAGCTTTCTTT
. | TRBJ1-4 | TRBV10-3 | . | CAIRPTDKLFF | TGTGCCATCAGGCCAACAGATAAACTGTTTTTT
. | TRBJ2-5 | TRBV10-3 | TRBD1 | CAISERTGVGTQYF | TGTGCCATCAGTGAACGAACAGGGGTCGGGACCCAGTACTTC
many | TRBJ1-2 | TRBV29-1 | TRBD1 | CSVGGQDVRGYTF | TGCAGCGTGGGAGGACAGGACGTACGTGGCTACACCTTC
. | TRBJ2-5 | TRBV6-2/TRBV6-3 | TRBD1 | CASSYPRQGLFTETQYF | TGTGCCAGCAGTTACCCAAGACAGGGGTTGTTCACGGAGACCCAGTACTTC
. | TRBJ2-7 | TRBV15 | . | CATSREFKSNYEQYF | TGTGCCACCAGCAGAGAGTTCAAGTCTAACTACGAGCAGTACTTC
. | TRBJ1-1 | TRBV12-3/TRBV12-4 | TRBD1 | CASRQGQGAGAFF | TGTGCCAGCAGACAAGGGCAGGGGGCTGGAGCTTTCTTT
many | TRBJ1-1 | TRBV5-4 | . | CASTHARQNMNTEAFF | TGTGCCAGCACCCATGCAAGGCAGAACATGAACACTGAAGCTTTCTTT
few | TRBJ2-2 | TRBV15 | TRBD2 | CATRRLAGLGAGELFF | TGTGCCACCCGCCGACTAGCGGGCCTTGGGGCCGGGGAGCTGTTTTTT
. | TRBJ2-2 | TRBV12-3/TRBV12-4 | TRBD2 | CASSPPLGVSGKAGELFF | TGTGCCAGCAGTCCCCCGTTGGGTGTTAGCGGGAAAGCCGGGGAGCTGTTTTTT
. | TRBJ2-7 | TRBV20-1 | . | CSAPGTAYEQYF | TGCAGTGCGCCCGGGACTGCCTACGAGCAGTACTTC
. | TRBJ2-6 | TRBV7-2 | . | CASSVGPGSGANVLTF | TGTGCCAGCAGCGTAGGCCCAGGCTCTGGGGCCAACGTCCTGACTTTC
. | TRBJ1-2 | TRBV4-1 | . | CASSHPSEGTSLDGYTF | TGCGCCAGCAGCCATCCCTCCGAGGGGACCTCTTTGGATGGCTACACCTTC
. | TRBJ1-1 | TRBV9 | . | CASSVSGGAGRAFF | TGTGCCAGCAGCGTATCGGGGGGCGCGGGTCGAGCTTTCTTT
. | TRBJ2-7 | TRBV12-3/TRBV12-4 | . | CASSFSRTEQYF | TGTGCCAGCAGTTTTTCCCGGACGGAGCAGTACTTC
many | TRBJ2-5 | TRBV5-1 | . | CASSLGGGEETQYF | TGTGCCAGCAGCTTAGGGGGGGGTGAGGAGACCCAGTACTTC